The 20 T cell receptor beta chains in this list originate from one sample, sequenced in a study of blood T cell repertoires in COVID-19. TCRdb's copy holds only in-frame clones and misses some; the assay was immunoSEQ multiplex PCR. This sample has hundreds of thousands of clones; 88% occur once, and the top ten carry about 3.9%. The sample comprised peripheral blood. Every receptor here comes from a woman between 45 and 60 years old with active or convalescent COVID-19.

The chain is built from TRBV29-1 and TRBJ2-5; unclear D gene. Trimming stripped 8 bases from V and 5 bases from J, with 12 bases between. The CDR3 has 11 residues. From germline, CDR1 is SQVTM and CDR2 ANQGSEA. DNA of the CDR3: TGCAGCAAGAGGTTTAAGGAGACCCAGTACTTC. Protein: CSKRFKETQYF.

The genes are TRBV10-3 and TRBJ1-2; D not certain. The CDR3 covers 12 residues. In germline, CDR1 is ENHRY, CDR2 SYGVKD. With 3 bases removed from V and 8 bases from J, the gap between germline ends came to 10 bases. CDR3 nucleotide sequence: TGTGCCATCAGTGATGATTCCCAGGGCTACACCTTC. Translated: CAISDDSQGYTF.

This clone was recorded only once. The chain uses TRBV19 and TRBJ1-2; 7 bases are shared with TRBD1. V gave up 7 bases and J gave up 0 bases; unmatched junction bases: 11. The germline gives CDR1 LNHDA, CDR2 SQIVND (reference sequence). The CDR3 consists of 16 residues. CDR3 in DNA: TGTGCCAGTAATCCACTCCCGGGACAGCCTAACTATGGCTACACCTTC. It encodes CASNPLPGQPNYGYTF.

V usage is TRBV7-3 and J usage is TRBJ1-1; 9 nucleotides line up with TRBD1. Germline V gene lookup returns CDR1 SGHTA and CDR2 FQGTGA. V shed 5 bases, J shed 4 bases, and the junction held 5 bases outside the gene matches. This CDR3 contains 14 residues. Here the CDR3 reads CASSLQGASTEAFF. DNA of the CDR3: TGTGCCAGCAGCCTACAGGGGGCGAGCACTGAAGCTTTCTTT.

The chain links TRBV11-3 to TRBJ2-5, with D possibly TRBD1 on 6 matching bases. Germline CDR1 reads SGHNT; CDR2 reads YENEEA. V was trimmed by 5 bases and J by 3 bases, leaving 13 bases between them. This CDR3 has 14 amino acids. CDR3 bases: TGTGCCAGCAGCAGCGCTACAGGGAAAGAGACCCAGTACTTC. It codes for CASSSATGKETQYF.

The sample holds one count of this clone. The chain carries TRBV12-3 or TRBV12-4 and TRBJ2-1; no definite D call. The CDR3 is 13 residues long. V dropped 4 bases and J dropped 5 bases, with 9 bases sitting between them. The CDR3 DNA reads TGTGCCAGCAGTTATCAACGGGACAATGAGCAGTTCTTC. Amino acids: CASSYQRDNEQFF.

The chain recombines TRBV19 with TRBJ1-5; the match to TRBD1 covers 8 bases. The V and J ends lost 6 bases and 4 bases, in that order; junction bases with no gene match: 14. The CDR3 runs to 17 residues. Per germline, CDR1 LNHDA and CDR2 SQIVND (reference sequence). CDR3 region: CASRPGQGRASNQPQHF. The CDR3 nucleotides read TGTGCCAGTAGACCAGGACAGGGTCGCGCCTCTAATCAGCCCCAGCATTTT.

The chain couples TRBV4-2 to TRBJ2-1; 7 bases map to TRBD1. The CDR3 totals 14 residues. Trimming took 1 base from V and 3 from J; bases not matched to a gene: 0. Germline V gene data show CDR1 as LGHNA and CDR2 as YNFKEQ. DNA for the CDR3: TGTGCCAGCAGCCAAGGGACAGGCTACAATGAGCAGTTCTTC. It translates to CASSQGTGYNEQFF.

The rearrangement uses TRBV27 and TRBJ2-1; D is possibly TRBD2 (6 bases). V was pared by 3 bases and J by 4 bases, with 7 bases between. Germline V gene sequence: CDR1 MNHEY, CDR2 SMNVEV (reference sequence). The CDR3 is 13 amino acids. CDR3 DNA sequence: TGTGCCAGCAGTTTGCGGGGTTACAATGAGCAGTTCTTC. Protein: CASSLRGYNEQFF.

The CDR3 nucleotides are TGTGCCAGCAGTGAAGGGGGGGGCACGGCGTCGCCCCAGCATTTT. Translated: CASSEGGGTASPQHF. The rearrangement uses TRBV6-1 and TRBJ1-5, with D possibly being TRBD1 (6 bases). V was trimmed by 1 base and J by 9 bases, leaving 16 bases between them. This CDR3 comprises 15 residues. Germline V CDR1 and CDR2: MNHNS, SASEGT.

The chain recombines TRBV28 with TRBJ1-2; TRBD1 aligns across 8 bases. The V gene's germline CDR1 is MDHEN and CDR2 SYDVKM. V dropped 6 bases and J dropped 8; count of bases not matched to a gene: 11. The CDR3 totals 14 residues. CDR3 residues: CASRVPGQGYGYTF. The CDR3 region has the DNA TGTGCCAGCAGAGTTCCCGGACAGGGTTACGGCTACACCTTC.

The V call is TRBV6-5, the J call TRBJ2-1, with D unresolved. This CDR3 is built from 16 residues. Trimming left V 2 bases short and J 0 bases short, with 11 bases between. Germline assignment: CDR1 MNHEY and CDR2 SVGAGI. The CDR3 sequence: CASSYLGWSSYNEQFF. The DNA for the CDR3 is TGTGCCAGCAGTTACCTTGGGTGGAGCTCCTACAATGAGCAGTTCTTC.

This chain joins TRBV30 and TRBJ2-7, with 16 bases matching TRBD2. The V gene's germline CDR1 is GTSNPN and CDR2 SVGIG (reference sequence). The CDR3 is 21 amino acids. V was clipped by 1 base and J by 0 bases; unmatched bases: 15. Written as DNA, the CDR3 is TGTGCCTGGAGTGCGAAAACCGGGACTAGCGGGAGGGTAGGGTTCTCCTACGAGCAGTACTTC. Translating it yields CAWSAKTGTSGRVGFSYEQYF.

This clone came up once. The rearrangement joins TRBV29-1 to TRBJ2-7, with D perhaps TRBD1 (6 bases). V was clipped by 4 bases and J by 0 bases, with 10 bases between them. CDR1 and CDR2 from the germline V gene are SQVTM and ANQGSEA. The CDR3 sequence is 13 residues long. CDR3 DNA sequence: TGCAGCGTTGCCGGACAGAACTCCTACGAGCAGTACTTC. The encoded protein is CSVAGQNSYEQYF.

The chain couples TRBV29-1 to TRBJ1-1; 7 bases align to TRBD1. In germline, CDR1 is SQVTM, CDR2 ANQGSEA. The CDR3 is 13 residues long. The V gene end was trimmed by 4 bases and the J gene end by 0 bases; junction bases not matched to a gene: 2. CDR3 coding DNA: TGCAGCGTTGGGGGACAGTTGAACACTGAAGCTTTCTTT. Its translation: CSVGGQLNTEAFF.

The chain has TRBV4-1 and TRBJ2-7; the match to TRBD1 covers 11 bases. The junction had 6 bases not matched to a gene; V was cut back by 5 bases and J by 3 bases. The CDR3 is made up of 15 amino acids. Per germline, CDR1 MGHRA and CDR2 YSYEKL. CDR3 DNA: TGCGCCAGCAGCGAAGGACAGGGGGCGGTCTACGAGCAGTACTTC. It is translated as CASSEGQGAVYEQYF.

The genes are TRBV18 and TRBJ1-1; D gene ambiguous. Trimming pared 6 bases from V and 6 bases from J, leaving 11 bases between. This CDR3 comprises 12 residues. Germline lookup yields CDR1 KGHSH and CDR2 LQKENI. The CDR3 sequence: CASSHSKSEAFF. The CDR3 DNA is TGTGCCAGCTCTCACAGTAAGTCTGAAGCTTTCTTT.

The V and J genes are TRBV9 and TRBJ2-7; 11 bases map to TRBD2. CDR1 and CDR2 (germline): SGDLS, YYNGEE. The CDR3 loop spans 15 amino acids. The V and J ends lost 1 base and 3 bases, in that order; junction bases with no gene match: 3. CDR3 sequence (DNA): TGTGCCAGCAGCGTAACTAGCGGGAGTTTCTACGAGCAGTACTTC. Its translation: CASSVTSGSFYEQYF. The full variable domain, with the rest looked up from reference TRBV9 and TRBJ2-7, is DSGVTQTPKHLITATGQRVTLRCSPRSGDLSVYWYQQSLDQGLQFLIQYYNGEERAKGNILERFSAQQFPDLHSELNLSSLELGDSALYFCASSVTSGSFYEQYFGPGTRLTVT.

The chain uses TRBV30 and TRBJ1-2, with D perhaps matching TRBD1 (6 bases). CDR3 length: 14 amino acids. Germline V gene data show CDR1 as GTSNPN and CDR2 as SVGIG (reference sequence). Trimming shortened V by 4 bases and J by 7 bases, and 19 bases separated the two germline ends. In DNA form, the CDR3 reads TGTGCCTGGAACCAACAGGGCTTGTCGGCTGGCTACACCTTC. Amino acid sequence: CAWNQQGLSAGYTF.

The rearrangement links TRBV29-1 to TRBJ2-3, with TRBD2 as a possible D gene (6 bases). Germline assignment: CDR1 SQVTM and CDR2 ANQGSEA. CDR3 length equals 12 residues. Trimming stripped 8 bases from V and 2 bases from J, with 11 bases between. CDR3 bases: TGCAGCTTCCGGGAGTACACAGATACGCAGTATTTT. Encoded protein: CSFREYTDTQYF.